This TCR beta chain is from a study of T cells in Graves' hyperthyroidism and ophthalmopathy. The V and J ends lost 4 bases and 5 bases, in that order; junction bases with no gene match: 9. Germline V gene lookup returns CDR1 SGDLS and CDR2 YYNGEE. The CDR3 length is 16 residues. The investigators amplified TCR beta CDR3 regions from RNA transcripts. Researchers ran a first-round RT-PCR on the TCR CDR3 using the HTBI primer set. TCRdb analysed the multiplex PCR reads with MiXCR anew, one entry per CDR3 protein. The data contain 350,000 to 450,000 distinct CDR3 sequences, 17% of them singletons. The patients, who ranged from 18 to 65 in age, presented with newly diagnosed hyperthyroidism lasting under 2 months. This clonotype has a handful of counts. Its antigen is undetermined. The study, taken as a whole, reports: In simple terms, a model built on 13 V-J features told ophthalmopathy apart from stable hyperthyroidism.

This receptor was taken from a woman aged 25 to 39 with Graves' hyperthyroidism that later progressed to Graves' ophthalmopathy. The sample was blood. The gene calls are TRBV9 and TRBJ1-6, with 7 bases fitting TRBD1. This CDR3 is CASSPTGQNNNSPLHF. CDR3 DNA sequence: TGTGCCAGCAGCCCGACGGGACAGAATAATAATTCACCCCTCCACTTT.